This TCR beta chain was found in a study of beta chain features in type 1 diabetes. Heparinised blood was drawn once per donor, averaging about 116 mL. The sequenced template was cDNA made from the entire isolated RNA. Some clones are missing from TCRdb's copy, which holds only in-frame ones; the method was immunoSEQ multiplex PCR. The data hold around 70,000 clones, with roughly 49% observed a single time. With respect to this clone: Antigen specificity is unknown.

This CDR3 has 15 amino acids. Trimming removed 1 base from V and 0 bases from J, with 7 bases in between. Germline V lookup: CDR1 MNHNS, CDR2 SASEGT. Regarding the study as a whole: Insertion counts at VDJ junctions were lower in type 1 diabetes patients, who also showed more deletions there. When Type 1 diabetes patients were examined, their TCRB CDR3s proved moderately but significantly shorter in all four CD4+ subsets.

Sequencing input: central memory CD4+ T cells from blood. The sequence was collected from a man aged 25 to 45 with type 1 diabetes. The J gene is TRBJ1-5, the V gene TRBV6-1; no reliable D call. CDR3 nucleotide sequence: TGTGCCAGCAGTGAAGTGGCAGATAGCAATCAGCCCCAGCATTTT. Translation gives CASSEVADSNQPQHF.